The 26 T cell receptor beta chains presented below share a single source sample, sequenced in a study of a mutant IDH1 vaccine in newly diagnosed glioma. Sequencing used immunoSEQ multiplex PCR; TCRdb keeps in-frame clones, though not all of them. Of about 34,000 clones listed, 90% are singletons. For these TCRs, the target antigens are not known. Time point noted: week 47, end of study. Vaccination used 300 ug of mutant IDH1 20-mer peptide per dose, with topical imiquimod. The sequences come from PBMCs, collected from a glioma patient whose treatment included an IDH1 peptide vaccine. The receptors derive from a woman aged 40 to 55 with glioma.

The chain is built from TRBV19 and TRBJ2-2; TRBD1 matches 8 bases. V was clipped by 6 bases and J by 5 bases; unmatched bases: 2. Germline V gene sequence: CDR1 LNHDA, CDR2 SQIVND (reference sequence). The CDR3 sequence is 13 residues long. The CDR3 region has the DNA TGTGCCAGTAGGGACAGGGAAACCGGGGAGCTGTTTTTT. Translating gives CASRDRETGELFF.

The V and J genes are TRBV5-5 and TRBJ1-2; 8 nucleotides line up with TRBD1. CDR3 length: 13 amino acids. Germline values: CDR1 SGHKS, CDR2 YYEKEE (reference sequence). With 4 bases clipped from V and 8 bases from J, the junction kept 7 bases outside the gene matches. The CDR3 protein is CASSGDRGRGYTF. The CDR3 DNA is TGTGCCAGCAGCGGAGACAGGGGACGGGGCTACACCTTC.

The V call is TRBV6-5, the J call TRBJ1-2; D is unresolved. Trimming cost V 5 bases and J 2 bases, with 9 bases left between them. This CDR3 has 13 residues. Germline V lookup: CDR1 MNHEY, CDR2 SVGAGI. CDR3 in DNA: TGTGCCAGCAGTCCCGGACCGAACTATGGCTACACCTTC. It encodes CASSPGPNYGYTF.

The genes are TRBV7-8 and TRBJ2-5, with D possibly TRBD2 on 6 matching bases. The ends were cut back, 2 bases at V and 6 bases at J, with 10 bases in the middle. The CDR3 covers 13 residues. CDR1 and CDR2 from the germline V gene are SGHVS and FQNEAQ. The CDR3 DNA sequence: TGTGCCAGCAGCTTATCGGGGGTTAAGACCCAGTACTTC. Translation gives CASSLSGVKTQYF.

V usage is TRBV28 and J usage is TRBJ1-4, with TRBD1 matching over 8 bases. Unmatched junction bases numbered 9, after V lost 5 bases and J lost 7 bases. CDR1 is MDHEN, CDR2 SYDVKM, per germline. The CDR3 consists of 15 residues. CDR3 region: CASSPYRGSGEKLFF. The CDR3 bases are TGTGCCAGCAGTCCATACAGGGGGTCTGGTGAAAAACTGTTTTTT. Filled out from reference TRBV28 and TRBJ1-4, the complete variable domain reads DVKVTQSSRYLVKRTGEKVFLECVQDMDHENMFWYRQDPGLGLRLIYFSYDVKMKEKGDIPEGYSVSREKKERFSLILESASTNQTSMYLCASSPYRGSGEKLFFGSGTQLSVL.

The chain carries TRBV7-8 and TRBJ2-7; TRBD2 agrees at 10 bases. Trimming cost V 5 bases and J 0 bases; bases outside gene matches: 7. Germline values: CDR1 SGHVS, CDR2 FQNEAQ. The CDR3 runs 16 residues. The CDR3 nucleotides read TGTGCCAGCAGCCCCCGACTAGCGGGCCTCTCCTACGAGCAGTACTTC. Translation: CASSPRLAGLSYEQYF.

The gene calls are TRBV5-1 and TRBJ2-7, with 8 bases lining up with TRBD1. V was pared by 1 base and J by 3 bases, with 3 bases of the junction left unmatched. Germline lookup yields CDR1 SGHRS and CDR2 YFSETQ. The CDR3 runs 14 residues. CDR3 sequence: CASSLTGGNYEQYF. DNA of the CDR3: TGCGCCAGCAGCTTGACAGGGGGAAACTACGAGCAGTACTTC. The complete variable domain, with remaining parts taken from reference TRBV5-1 and TRBJ2-7, reads KAGVTQTPRYLIKTRGQQVTLSCSPISGHRSVSWYQQTPGQGLQFLFEYFSETQRNKGNFPGRFSGRQFSNSRSEMNVSTLELGDSALYLCASSLTGGNYEQYFGPGTRLTVT.

The V and J genes are TRBV27 and TRBJ1-3, with D possibly matching TRBD1 (6 bases). Trimming took off 5 bases at V and 4 bases at J, with 15 bases between the two ends. The CDR3 is 15 amino acids. CDR1 and CDR2 from the germline V gene are MNHEY and SMNVEV (reference sequence). The CDR3 DNA is TGTGCCAGCAGTCAATTAACAGGGAGAGGAAACACCATATATTTT. Translated, it gives CASSQLTGRGNTIYF.

The V call is TRBV6-5, the J call TRBJ2-6; no clear D. Trimming took 7 bases from V and 0 from J, leaving 7 bases between them. The CDR3 is made up of 14 amino acids. CDR1 MNHEY and CDR2 SVGAGI come from the germline V gene. CDR3 nucleotide sequence: TGTGCCAGCAAGCCAGGCTCTGGGGCCAACGTCCTGACTTTC. Protein sequence: CASKPGSGANVLTF.

The V gene is TRBV10-3, the J gene TRBJ2-1; 12 bases match TRBD2. The CDR3 length is 16 residues. Looked up from germline, CDR1 is ENHRY and CDR2 is SYGVKD. J gave up 0 bases and V 4 bases, and 1 base lay outside the gene matches. CDR3 in amino acids: CAISGTSGNSYNEQFF. CDR3 DNA: TGTGCCATCAGTGGGACTAGCGGGAACTCCTACAATGAGCAGTTCTTC.

The chain recombines TRBV25-1 with TRBJ1-2; D is uncertain. Trimming stripped 6 bases from V and 4 bases from J, with 6 bases between. This CDR3 is 11 amino acids long. Germline-derived CDR1 and CDR2 are MGHDK and SYGVNS. CDR3 in amino acids: CASSDGYGYTF. CDR3 sequence (DNA): TGTGCCAGCAGCGATGGCTATGGCTACACCTTC.

This clone counts as large. The V gene is TRBV7-2, the J gene TRBJ1-1; 8 bases agree with TRBD1. Germline V lookup: CDR1 SGHTA, CDR2 FQGNSA. The J segment lost 0 bases and the V segment lost 6 bases, leaving 9 bases of the junction unmatched. The CDR3 is made up of 16 amino acids. CDR3 bases: TGTGCCAGCAGGCCGACAGGGGAATCTATGAACACTGAAGCTTTCTTT. This translates into CASRPTGESMNTEAFF.

This chain uses TRBV15 with TRBJ1-3, with D tentatively TRBD1 (5 bases). The V end was cut by 6 bases, the J end by 4 bases, with 10 bases between. The CDR3 totals 13 residues. CDR1 and CDR2 (germline): LNHNV, YYDKDF (reference sequence). The CDR3 is CATRSGAGNTIYF. The CDR3 DNA sequence: TGTGCCACCAGAAGCGGGGCGGGAAACACCATATATTTT.

This chain uses TRBV7-2 with TRBJ2-1; 13 bases map to TRBD2. The CDR3 has 15 amino acids. The germline CDR1 and CDR2 sequences are SGHTA and FQGNSA. V lost 8 bases, J lost 4 bases, and 5 bases stayed unmatched. The CDR3 nucleotides are TGTGCCAGCGCGCGGACTAGCGGGAGTTACAATGAGCAGTTCTTC. Protein product: CASARTSGSYNEQFF.

V and J are TRBV2 and TRBJ2-7; no clear D gene. V shed 0 bases and J shed 6 bases, with 15 bases lying between them. The CDR3 runs 15 residues. Germline CDR1 is SNHLY and CDR2 is FYNNEI. The CDR3 protein is CASSEAYLGKGEQYF. As DNA, the CDR3 is TGTGCCAGCAGTGAAGCCTATCTAGGAAAAGGCGAGCAGTACTTC.

CDR3 sequence reads: CAAGQNTGELFF. The CDR3 DNA reads TGTGCCGCCGGCCAGAACACCGGGGAGCTGTTTTTT. The V gene is TRBV7-9, the J gene TRBJ2-2, with unresolved D. The CDR3 is 12 amino acids. The ends were cut back, 11 bases at V and 1 base at J, with 8 bases in the middle. Germline-derived CDR1 and CDR2 are SEHNR and FQNEAQ (reference sequence).

This chain links TRBV7-9 with TRBJ2-3; the D is unclear. The CDR3 loop spans 16 amino acids. Germline loops: CDR1 SEHNR, CDR2 FQNEAQ (reference sequence). Trimming took 5 bases from V and 5 from J, leaving 20 bases between them. The CDR3 sequence: CASSRDTPTSRDTQYF. The CDR3 coding sequence is TGTGCCAGCAGCCGAGATACGCCGACGTCCAGAGATACGCAGTATTTT.

V is TRBV7-2 and J is TRBJ2-5; D gene unclear. Trimming cost V 2 bases and J 1 base, with 5 bases left between them. CDR1 is SGHTA and CDR2 is FQGNSA in the germline V gene. The CDR3 has 13 residues. The DNA for the CDR3 is TGTGCCAGCAGCTTACCTAGCCAAGAGACCCAGTACTTC. This translates into CASSLPSQETQYF.

This clone came up a few times. The CDR3 sequence: CAWSVGEGTEAFF. CDR3 coding DNA: TGTGCCTGGAGTGTGGGGGAAGGCACTGAAGCTTTCTTT. The chain combines TRBV30 with TRBJ1-1, with D possibly being TRBD1 (5 bases). There are 13 residues in the CDR3. Per germline, CDR1 GTSNPN and CDR2 SVGIG (reference sequence). The V end was cut by 0 bases, the J end by 4 bases, with 9 bases between.

The CDR3 is CASSSMEGGLTEQYF. The CDR3 DNA reads TGTGCCAGCAGTTCAATGGAGGGCGGGTTAACCGAGCAGTACTTC. This sequence joins TRBV28 and TRBJ2-7, with TRBD2 as a possible D gene (6 bases). The V gene's germline CDR1 is MDHEN and CDR2 SYDVKM. Trimming took 4 bases from V and 6 from J, leaving 19 bases between them. The CDR3 consists of 15 residues.

This chain connects TRBV5-1 to TRBJ2-5; 8 nucleotides agree with TRBD1. CDR3 length: 14 amino acids. V was clipped by 0 bases and J by 5 bases; unmatched bases: 3. CDR1 and CDR2 (germline): SGHRS, YFSETQ. The CDR3 spells CASSLGTGRETQYF. Here the CDR3 DNA reads TGCGCCAGCAGCTTGGGGACAGGGAGGGAGACCCAGTACTTC. Combining the CDR3 with reference TRBV5-1 and TRBJ2-5 gives the whole variable domain KAGVTQTPRYLIKTRGQQVTLSCSPISGHRSVSWYQQTPGQGLQFLFEYFSETQRNKGNFPGRFSGRQFSNSRSEMNVSTLELGDSALYLCASSLGTGRETQYFGPGTRLLVL.

This chain connects TRBV15 to TRBJ2-5; the D gene is possibly TRBD2 (6 bases). Germline CDR1 and CDR2: LNHNV and YYDKDF (reference sequence). V dropped 2 bases and J dropped 5 bases, with 12 bases sitting between them. The CDR3 is 14 residues long. The CDR3 is CATSRLRDFETQYF. DNA for the CDR3: TGTGCCACCAGCAGACTTCGGGACTTCGAGACCCAGTACTTC.

V and J are TRBV6-6 and TRBJ1-1; no definite D call. The germline gives CDR1 MNHNY, CDR2 SVGAGI (reference sequence). The ends were cut back, 6 bases at V and 1 base at J, with 6 bases in the middle. CDR3 size: 12 residues. The CDR3 protein is CASSRPNTEAFF. The DNA for the CDR3 is TGTGCCAGCAGCCGGCCGAACACTGAAGCTTTCTTT.

This clone appeared once. The chain employs TRBV13 and TRBJ1-4, with D perhaps TRBD1 (6 bases). Germline V gene data show CDR1 as PRHDT and CDR2 as FYEKMQ (reference sequence). V lost 4 bases, J lost 2 bases, and 11 bases lay in between. This CDR3 has 15 residues. The CDR3 loop reads CASSSLGGTNEKLFF. CDR3 nucleotide sequence: TGTGCCAGCAGCTCCCTAGGGGGGACTAATGAAAAACTGTTTTTT.

V gene TRBV7-9 combines with J gene TRBJ1-1; D may be TRBD1 (5 bases). CDR3 length: 14 residues. The germline CDR1 and CDR2 sequences are SEHNR and FQNEAQ (reference sequence). The V gene lost 4 bases and the J gene lost 0 bases, with 9 bases spanning the gap. CDR3 bases: TGTGCCAGCAGCTCATGGGACCTGAACACTGAAGCTTTCTTT. Its protein is CASSSWDLNTEAFF.

The rearrangement joins TRBV15 to TRBJ2-3; D perhaps matches TRBD2 (5 bases). Per germline, CDR1 LNHNV and CDR2 YYDKDF (reference sequence). There are 14 residues in the CDR3. The V end lost 1 base, the J end lost 2 bases, and 7 bases lay between the germline ends. For the CDR3, the DNA is TGTGCCACCAGCAGAGCCGGGGTCACAGATACGCAGTATTTT. This encodes CATSRAGVTDTQYF. Full variable domain (outside the CDR3, taken from reference TRBV15 and TRBJ2-3): DAMVIQNPRYQVTQFGKPVTLSCSQTLNHNVMYWYQQKSSQAPKLLFHYYDKDFNNEADTPDNFQSRRPNTSFCFLDIRSPGLGDTAMYLCATSRAGVTDTQYFGPGTRLTVL.